These T cell receptor beta chains were read from a single sample in a study of OX40 agonist ivuxolimab in advanced cancers. TCRdb's table, derived via immunoSEQ multiplex PCR, lists solely in-frame clones and lacks some. The top ten hold roughly 1.5% of the sample, which has more than 90,000 clones, roughly 83% seen once. The sample was CD4+ or CD8+ T cells sorted from blood, taken in a trial of the OX40 agonist ivuxolimab. Receptors were obtained from an adult with an advanced solid tumor such as melanoma, head and neck, liver or kidney cancer. The CDR3 runs from the conserved cysteine through the conserved F or W. The order of the fields is CDR3 length, J gene, V gene, D gene, CDR3 protein, CDR3 DNA. A D gene is named only where the DNA matches it firmly.

length: 13; J: TRBJ2-1; V: TRBV18; D: TRBD2; CDR3: CASSPETSGEQFF; DNA: TGTGCCAGCTCACCCGAAACTAGCGGCGAGCAGTTCTTC
length: 16; J: TRBJ2-1; V: TRBV7-2; D: .; CDR3: CASSLQGTRSYNEQFF; DNA: TGTGCCAGCAGCTTACAGGGCACCCGCTCCTACAATGAGCAGTTCTTC
length: 15; J: TRBJ2-2; V: TRBV7-8; D: .; CDR3: CASSSQELAAGELFF; DNA: TGTGCCAGCAGCTCTCAGGAGCTAGCAGCCGGGGAGCTGTTTTTT
length: 13; J: TRBJ1-3; V: TRBV6-6; D: .; CDR3: CASSYTTGNTIYF; DNA: TGTGCCAGCAGTTATACCACTGGAAACACCATATATTTT
length: 14; J: TRBJ1-4; V: TRBV19; D: .; CDR3: CASSQERRKEKLFF; DNA: TGTGCCAGTAGTCAGGAACGGAGAAAAGAAAAACTGTTTTTT
length: 13; J: TRBJ1-1; V: TRBV15; D: .; CDR3: CATSRDRRAEAFF; DNA: TGTGCCACCAGCAGAGATAGGAGGGCTGAAGCTTTCTTT
length: 16; J: TRBJ2-3; V: TRBV7-2; D: TRBD2; CDR3: CASSLGASGATDTQYF; DNA: TGTGCCAGCAGCTTAGGGGCTAGCGGAGCCACAGATACGCAGTATTTT
length: 15; J: TRBJ1-3; V: TRBV28; D: TRBD1; CDR3: CASSWGQPQGNTIYF; DNA: TGTGCCAGCAGTTGGGGACAGCCCCAAGGAAACACCATATATTTT
length: 14; J: TRBJ2-7; V: TRBV28; D: .; CDR3: CASSPEGTPYEQYF; DNA: TGTGCCAGCAGTCCGGAGGGAACTCCCTACGAGCAGTACTTC
length: 15; J: TRBJ1-1; V: TRBV5-4; D: .; CDR3: CASSLVQGLNTEAFF; DNA: TGTGCCAGCAGCTTGGTGCAGGGCCTGAACACTGAAGCTTTCTTT